The T cell receptor beta chain under discussion was sequenced for a study of identical twins. There are many counts of this clonotype. Its specificity is not known. One entry per CDR3 protein results from TCRdb running MiXCR on the 5' RACE reads. The profile covers roughly 690,000 distinct CDR3 sequences, with around 6.1% appearing a single time and approximately 2% taken by the ten largest. Trimming took 2 bases from V and 10 from J, leaving 21 bases between them. CDR3 length: 15 amino acids. Germline V gives CDR1 DFQATT, CDR2 SNEGSKA (reference sequence). Whole-study results and caveats: Recombination models fit unrelated individuals' TCR alpha sharing but underestimated twins'. Part of the zero-insertion signal could reflect confounding by invariant MAIT and iNKT cells.

This sequence joins TRBV20-1 and TRBJ2-1; D is possibly TRBD2 (6 bases). What was sequenced was naive T cells sorted from blood. This receptor was taken from a man in his late teens or twenties in good health. The CDR3 DNA reads as TGCAGTGCTAGATGGCTCGGGGGAGCTAATGGCGAGCAGTTCTTC. It yields the protein CSARWLGGANGEQFF.